This T cell receptor beta chain emerged from a study of cytomegalovirus exposure and HLA in healthy donors. Study-wide results and caveats: Reportedly, diagnosis of cytomegalovirus status by the classifier showed high specificity and sensitivity. According to the study, roughly 160 TCR beta chains were cytomegalovirus-associated.

Trimming left V 2 bases short and J 4 bases short, with 14 bases between. CDR1 is GTSNPN and CDR2 is SVGIG in the germline V gene (reference sequence). There are 14 residues in the CDR3. Assay: immunoSEQ multiplex PCR; the TCRdb copy retains only in-frame clones and omits some. The profile covers fewer than 90,000 clones, with 84% appearing a single time and about 12% taken by the ten largest. Separate from the approximately 600-subject first cohort was the approximately 120-subject validation cohort, to which the donors belonged. Regarding this clone: The antigen is unknown.

The TCR sequence derives from a woman aged 18-29 years in good health and CMV-seropositive. The rearrangement uses TRBV30 and TRBJ1-2; weak D call: TRBD1 (5 bases). Sequencing used PBMCs. The chain's CDR3 is CAWSKAGNPYGYTF. The CDR3 nucleotides are TGTGCCTGGAGTAAAGCAGGGAATCCCTATGGCTACACCTTC.